This TCR beta chain originates from a study of post-analysis software for immune sequencing data. This clonotype appeared many times. Its antigen is undetermined. Points from the study as a whole: Higher frequency in patients than in controls was seen for roughly five TRBV segments, with TRBV5-6, TRBV5-1 and TRBV20-1 among them.

Every TCR beta cDNA library bore unique molecular identifiers. MiXCR, applied by TCRdb to the PCR reads, yields one record per CDR3 protein. This sample yields about 540,000 distinct CDR3 sequences, of which 34% are seen a single time; 4.5% to 7.5% belongs to the top ten. Germline CDR1 reads SSHAT; CDR2 reads FNYEAQ (reference sequence). V lost 5 bases to trimming and J lost 3 bases; unmatched junction nucleotides: 3. The length of the CDR3 is 13 residues. The sample consisted of blood. This chain links TRBV7-7 with TRBJ2-7; the match to TRBD1 covers 8 bases. This receptor was obtained from a girl under 18 with multiple sclerosis. This CDR3 reads CASSPGTGYEQYF. The CDR3, as DNA: TGTGCCAGCAGCCCGGGGACAGGCTACGAGCAGTACTTC.